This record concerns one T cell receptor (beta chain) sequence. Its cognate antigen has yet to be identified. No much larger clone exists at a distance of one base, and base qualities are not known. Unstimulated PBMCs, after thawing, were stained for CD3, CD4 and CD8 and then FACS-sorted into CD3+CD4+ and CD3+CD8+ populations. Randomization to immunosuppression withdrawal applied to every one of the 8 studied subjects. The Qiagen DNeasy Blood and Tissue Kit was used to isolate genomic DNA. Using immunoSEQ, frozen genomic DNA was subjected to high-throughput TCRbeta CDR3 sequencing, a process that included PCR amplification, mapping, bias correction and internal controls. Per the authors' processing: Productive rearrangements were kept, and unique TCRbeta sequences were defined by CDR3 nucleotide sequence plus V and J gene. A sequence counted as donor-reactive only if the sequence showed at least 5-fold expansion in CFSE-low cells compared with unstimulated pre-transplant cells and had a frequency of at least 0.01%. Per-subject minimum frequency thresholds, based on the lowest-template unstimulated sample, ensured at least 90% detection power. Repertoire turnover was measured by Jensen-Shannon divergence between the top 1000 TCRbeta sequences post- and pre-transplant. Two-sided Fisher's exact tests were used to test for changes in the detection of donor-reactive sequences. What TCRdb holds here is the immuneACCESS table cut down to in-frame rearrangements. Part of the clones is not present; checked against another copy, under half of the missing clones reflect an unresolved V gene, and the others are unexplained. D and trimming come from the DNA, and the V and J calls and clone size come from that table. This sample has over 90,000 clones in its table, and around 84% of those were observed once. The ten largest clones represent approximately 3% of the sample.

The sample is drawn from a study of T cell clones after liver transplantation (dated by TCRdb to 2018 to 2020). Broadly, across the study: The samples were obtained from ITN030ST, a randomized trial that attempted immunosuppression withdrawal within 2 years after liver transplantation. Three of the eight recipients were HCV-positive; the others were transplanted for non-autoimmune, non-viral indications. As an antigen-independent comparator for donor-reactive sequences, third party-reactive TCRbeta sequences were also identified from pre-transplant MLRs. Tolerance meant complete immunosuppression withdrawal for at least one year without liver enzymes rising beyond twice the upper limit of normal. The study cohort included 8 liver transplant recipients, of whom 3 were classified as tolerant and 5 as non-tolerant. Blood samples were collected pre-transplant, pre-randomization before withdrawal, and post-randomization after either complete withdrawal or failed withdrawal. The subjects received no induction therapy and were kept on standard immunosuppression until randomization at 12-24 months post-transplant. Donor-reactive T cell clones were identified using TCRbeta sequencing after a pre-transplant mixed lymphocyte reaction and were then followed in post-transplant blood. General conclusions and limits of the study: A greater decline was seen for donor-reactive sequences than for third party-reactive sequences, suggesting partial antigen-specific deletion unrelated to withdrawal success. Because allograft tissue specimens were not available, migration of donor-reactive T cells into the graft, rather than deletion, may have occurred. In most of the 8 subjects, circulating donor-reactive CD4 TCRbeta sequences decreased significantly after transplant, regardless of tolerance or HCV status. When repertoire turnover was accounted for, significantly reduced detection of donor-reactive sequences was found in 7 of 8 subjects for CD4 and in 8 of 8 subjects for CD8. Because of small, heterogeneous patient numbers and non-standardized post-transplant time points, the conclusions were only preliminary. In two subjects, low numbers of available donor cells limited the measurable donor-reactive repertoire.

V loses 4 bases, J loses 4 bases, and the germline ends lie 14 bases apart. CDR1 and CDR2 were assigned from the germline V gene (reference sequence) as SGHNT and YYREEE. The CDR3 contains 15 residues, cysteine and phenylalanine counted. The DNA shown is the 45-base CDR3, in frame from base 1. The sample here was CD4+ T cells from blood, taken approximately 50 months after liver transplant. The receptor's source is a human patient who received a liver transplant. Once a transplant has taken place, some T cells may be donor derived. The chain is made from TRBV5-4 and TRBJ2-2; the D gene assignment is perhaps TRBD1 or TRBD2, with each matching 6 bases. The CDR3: CASSRLGGSTGELFF. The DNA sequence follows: TGTGCCAGCAGCCGCCTAGGGGGGAGCACCGGGGAGCTGTTTTTT.